Below, one TCR beta chain is given with its context. Read sequence stops 3 residues before the CDR3 end, and the germline J gene provides the missing end. This specimen belongs to a study of Tregs in tolerant kidney transplant recipients. The CDR3 is 16 residues long. The junction had 9 bases not matched to a gene; V was cut back by 4 bases and J by 4 bases. CDR1 and CDR2 from the germline V gene are SGHTA and FQGTGA. Measured with immunoSEQ multiplex PCR; TCRdb has only the in-frame clones, and not every one. In all, the sample yields 45,000 to 55,000 clones. The receptor was derived from a human donor who received a combined kidney and bone marrow transplant. This chain joins TRBV7-3 and TRBJ2-1, with 8 nucleotides matching TRBD1. Sample: CD4+ T cells from blood, taken before the transplant. The CDR3 here is CASSSRQGQSYNEQFF. The sequenced CDR3 bases are TGTGCCAGCAGCTCAAGACAGGGGCAATCGTACAATGAG. Full variable domain (remainder filled in from reference TRBV7-3 and TRBJ2-1): GAGVSQTPSNKVTEKGKYVELRCDPISGHTALYWYRQSLGQGPEFLIYFQGTGAADDSGLPNDRFFAVRPEGSVSTLKIQRTERGDSAVYLCASSSRQGQSYNEQFFGPGTRLTVL.